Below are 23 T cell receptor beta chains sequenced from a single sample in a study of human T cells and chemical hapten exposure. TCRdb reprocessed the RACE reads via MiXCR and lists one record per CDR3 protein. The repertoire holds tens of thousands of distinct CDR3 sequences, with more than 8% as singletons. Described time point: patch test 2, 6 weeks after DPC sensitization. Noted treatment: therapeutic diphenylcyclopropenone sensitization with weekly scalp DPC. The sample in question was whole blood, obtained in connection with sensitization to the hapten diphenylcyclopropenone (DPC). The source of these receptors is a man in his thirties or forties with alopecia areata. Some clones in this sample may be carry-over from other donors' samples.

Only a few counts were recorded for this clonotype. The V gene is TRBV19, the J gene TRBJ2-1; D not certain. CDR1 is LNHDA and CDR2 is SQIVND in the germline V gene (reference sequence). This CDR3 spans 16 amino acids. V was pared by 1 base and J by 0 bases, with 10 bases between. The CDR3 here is CASSIGYGSSYNEQFF. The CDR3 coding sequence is TGTGCCAGTAGTATAGGGTACGGTAGCTCCTACAATGAGCAGTTCTTC.

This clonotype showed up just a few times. The CDR3, as DNA: TGCGCCAGCAGCTTGGCAGGCTTGCTTTCCACTGAAGCTTTCTTT. Protein: CASSLAGLLSTEAFF. This chain links TRBV5-1 with TRBJ1-1; D call uncertain. V was cut by 0 bases and J by 4 bases, with 13 bases left in between. Germline CDR1 and CDR2: SGHRS and YFSETQ. The CDR3 length is 15 residues.

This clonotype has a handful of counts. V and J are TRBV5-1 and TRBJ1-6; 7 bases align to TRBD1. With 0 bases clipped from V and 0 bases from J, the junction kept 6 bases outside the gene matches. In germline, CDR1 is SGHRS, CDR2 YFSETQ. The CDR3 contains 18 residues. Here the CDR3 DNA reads TGCGCCAGCAGCTTGGGGGACAGCATACTCTCCTATAATTCACCCCTCCACTTT. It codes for CASSLGDSILSYNSPLHF.

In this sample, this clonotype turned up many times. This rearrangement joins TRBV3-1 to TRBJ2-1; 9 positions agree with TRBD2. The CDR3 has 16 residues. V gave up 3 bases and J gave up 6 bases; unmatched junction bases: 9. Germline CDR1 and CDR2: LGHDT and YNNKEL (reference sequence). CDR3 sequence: CASSQLAGEVGNEQFF. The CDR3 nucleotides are TGTGCCAGCAGCCAGTTAGCGGGAGAGGTGGGCAATGAGCAGTTCTTC.

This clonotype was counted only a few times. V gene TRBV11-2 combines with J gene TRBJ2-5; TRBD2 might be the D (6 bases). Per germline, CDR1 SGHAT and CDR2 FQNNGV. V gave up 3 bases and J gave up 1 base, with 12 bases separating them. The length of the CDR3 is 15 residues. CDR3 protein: CASSFSSGFQETQYF. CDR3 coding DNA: TGTGCCAGCAGCTTTAGTAGCGGATTCCAAGAGACCCAGTACTTC.

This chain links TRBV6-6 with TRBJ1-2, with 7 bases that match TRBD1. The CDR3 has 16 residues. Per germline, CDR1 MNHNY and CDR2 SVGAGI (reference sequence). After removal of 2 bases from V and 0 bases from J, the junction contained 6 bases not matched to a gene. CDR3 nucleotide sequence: TGTGCCAGCAGTTACAACACAGGGGAAGCTAACTATGGCTACACCTTC. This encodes CASSYNTGEANYGYTF.

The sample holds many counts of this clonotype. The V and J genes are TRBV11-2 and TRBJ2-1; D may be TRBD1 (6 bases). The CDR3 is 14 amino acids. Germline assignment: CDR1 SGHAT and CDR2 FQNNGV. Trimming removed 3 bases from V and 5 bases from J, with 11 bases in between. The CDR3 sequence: CASSFGTNHNEQFF. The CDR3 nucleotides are TGTGCCAGCAGCTTCGGGACAAATCACAATGAGCAGTTCTTC.

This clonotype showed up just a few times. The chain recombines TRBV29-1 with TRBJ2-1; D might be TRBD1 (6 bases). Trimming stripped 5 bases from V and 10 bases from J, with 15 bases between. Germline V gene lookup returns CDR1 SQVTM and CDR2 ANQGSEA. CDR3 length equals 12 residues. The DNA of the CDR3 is TGCAGCGTTCAACAGGGCCCGGGGGAGCAGTTCTTC. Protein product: CSVQQGPGEQFF.

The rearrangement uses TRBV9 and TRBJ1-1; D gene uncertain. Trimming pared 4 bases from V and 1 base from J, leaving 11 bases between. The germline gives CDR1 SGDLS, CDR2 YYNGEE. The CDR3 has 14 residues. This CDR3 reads CASSWSVGNTEAFF. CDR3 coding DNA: TGTGCCAGCAGCTGGTCCGTCGGGAACACTGAAGCTTTCTTT.

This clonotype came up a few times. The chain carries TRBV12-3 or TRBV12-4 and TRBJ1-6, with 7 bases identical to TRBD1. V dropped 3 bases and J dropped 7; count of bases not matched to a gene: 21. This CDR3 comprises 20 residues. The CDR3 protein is CASSFNSALTGRSGNSPLHF. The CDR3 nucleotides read TGTGCCAGCAGTTTCAATAGCGCGTTGACAGGGCGGAGTGGAAATTCACCCCTCCACTTT.

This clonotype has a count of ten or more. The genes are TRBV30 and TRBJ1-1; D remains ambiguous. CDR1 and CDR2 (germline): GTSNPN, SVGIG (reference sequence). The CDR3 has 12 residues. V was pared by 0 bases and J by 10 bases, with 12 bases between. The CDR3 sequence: CAWSVQTVGAFF. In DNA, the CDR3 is TGTGCCTGGAGTGTACAGACGGTAGGAGCTTTCTTT. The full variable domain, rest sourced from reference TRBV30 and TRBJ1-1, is SQTIHQWPATLVQPVGSPLSLECTVEGTSNPNLYWYRQAAGRGLQLLFYSVGIGQISSEVPQNLSASRPQDRQFILSSKKLLLSDSGFYLCAWSVQTVGAFFGQGTRLTVV.

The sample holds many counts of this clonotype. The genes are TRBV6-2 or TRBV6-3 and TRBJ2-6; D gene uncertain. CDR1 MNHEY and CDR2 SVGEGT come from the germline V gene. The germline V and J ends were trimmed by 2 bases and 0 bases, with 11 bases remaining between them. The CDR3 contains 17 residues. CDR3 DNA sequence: TGTGCCAGCAGTTACAGGGAAGGGCTCTCTGGGGCCAACGTCCTGACTTTC. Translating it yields CASSYREGLSGANVLTF.

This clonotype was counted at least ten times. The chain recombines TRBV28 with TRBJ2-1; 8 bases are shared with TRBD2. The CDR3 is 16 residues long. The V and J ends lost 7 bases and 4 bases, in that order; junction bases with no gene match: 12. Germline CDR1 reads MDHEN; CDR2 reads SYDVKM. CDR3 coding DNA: TGTGCCAGCACCTCGTCGGGGACGGGAGGGTACAATGAGCAGTTCTTC. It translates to CASTSSGTGGYNEQFF. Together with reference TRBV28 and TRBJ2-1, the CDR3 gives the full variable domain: DVKVTQSSRYLVKRTGEKVFLECVQDMDHENMFWYRQDPGLGLRLIYFSYDVKMKEKGDIPEGYSVSREKKERFSLILESASTNQTSMYLCASTSSGTGGYNEQFFGPGTRLTVL.

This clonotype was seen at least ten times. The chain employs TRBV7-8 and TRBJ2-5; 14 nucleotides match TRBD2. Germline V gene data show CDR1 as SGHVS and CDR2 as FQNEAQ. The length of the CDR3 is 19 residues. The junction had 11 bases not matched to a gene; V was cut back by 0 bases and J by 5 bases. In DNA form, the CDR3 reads TGTGCCAGCAGCTTAGCGGTCCTTGGGACTAGCGGGAGACGGGAGACCCAGTACTTC. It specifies CASSLAVLGTSGRRETQYF.

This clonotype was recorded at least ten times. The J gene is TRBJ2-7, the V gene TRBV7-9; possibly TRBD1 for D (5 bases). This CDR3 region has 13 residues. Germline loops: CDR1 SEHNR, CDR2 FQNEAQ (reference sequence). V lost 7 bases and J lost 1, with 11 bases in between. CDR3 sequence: CASTHGQSYEQYF. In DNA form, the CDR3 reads TGTGCCAGCACCCACGGACAATCCTACGAGCAGTACTTC.

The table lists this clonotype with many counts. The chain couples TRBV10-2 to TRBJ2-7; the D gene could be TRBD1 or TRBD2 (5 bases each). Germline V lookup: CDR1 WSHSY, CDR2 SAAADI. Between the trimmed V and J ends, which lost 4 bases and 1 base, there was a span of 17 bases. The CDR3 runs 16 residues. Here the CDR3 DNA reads TGCGCCAGCAGTGGAGGGACCGGGACGGATTCCTACGAGCAGTACTTC. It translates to CASSGGTGTDSYEQYF.

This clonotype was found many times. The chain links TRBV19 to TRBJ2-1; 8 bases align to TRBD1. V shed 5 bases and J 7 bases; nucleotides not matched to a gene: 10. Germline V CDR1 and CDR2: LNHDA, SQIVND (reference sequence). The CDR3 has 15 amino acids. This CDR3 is CASSVFGTGGNEQFF. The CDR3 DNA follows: TGTGCCAGTAGTGTCTTCGGTACAGGGGGTAATGAGCAGTTCTTC.

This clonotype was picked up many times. In DNA form, the CDR3 reads TGCAGCGTGATCCGAACTAGCGGGGGGGAGCAGTTCTTC. This sequence encodes CSVIRTSGGEQFF. This sequence joins TRBV29-1 and TRBJ2-1; TRBD2 agrees at 12 bases. Germline trimming cut 6 bases from V and 10 bases from J; bases unmatched to any gene: 7. CDR1 and CDR2 from the germline V gene are SQVTM and ANQGSEA. The CDR3 contains 13 residues.

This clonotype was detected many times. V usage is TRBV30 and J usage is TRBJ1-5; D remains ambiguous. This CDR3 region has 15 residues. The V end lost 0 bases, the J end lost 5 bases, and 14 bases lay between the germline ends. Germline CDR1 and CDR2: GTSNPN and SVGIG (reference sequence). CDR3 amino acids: CAWSVKQGLHQPQHF. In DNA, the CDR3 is TGTGCCTGGAGTGTCAAACAAGGGCTCCATCAGCCCCAGCATTTT.

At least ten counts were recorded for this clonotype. This CDR3 is CATSDLNTANTGELFF. CDR3 in DNA: TGTGCCACCAGTGATTTAAACACCGCGAACACCGGGGAGCTGTTTTTT. This chain links TRBV24-1 with TRBJ2-2; D unclear. This CDR3 has 16 amino acids. V was cut by 1 base and J by 0 bases, with 8 bases left in between. Germline-derived CDR1 and CDR2 are KGHDR and SFDVKD.

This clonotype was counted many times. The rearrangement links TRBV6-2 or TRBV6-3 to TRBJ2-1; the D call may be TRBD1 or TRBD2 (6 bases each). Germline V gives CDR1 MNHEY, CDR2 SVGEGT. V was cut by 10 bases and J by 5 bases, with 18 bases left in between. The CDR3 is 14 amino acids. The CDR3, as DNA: TGTGCCACCCTCCCATGGGGGGCCCACAATGAGCAGTTCTTC. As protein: CATLPWGAHNEQFF.

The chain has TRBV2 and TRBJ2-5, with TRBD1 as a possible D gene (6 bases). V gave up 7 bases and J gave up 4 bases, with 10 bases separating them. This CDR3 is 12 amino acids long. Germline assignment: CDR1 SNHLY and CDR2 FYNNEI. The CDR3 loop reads CASIGQRETQYF. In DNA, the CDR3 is TGTGCCAGCATAGGACAGAGAGAGACCCAGTACTTC.

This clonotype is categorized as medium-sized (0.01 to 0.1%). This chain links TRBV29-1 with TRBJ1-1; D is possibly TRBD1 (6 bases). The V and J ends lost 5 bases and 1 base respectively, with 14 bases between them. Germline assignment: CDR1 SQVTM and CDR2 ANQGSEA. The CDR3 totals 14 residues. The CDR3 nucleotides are TGCAGCGTTCAAAGCCTGGACAGGAACACTGAAGCTTTCTTT. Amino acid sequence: CSVQSLDRNTEAFF.